Here is one T cell receptor (beta chain) with its context. The antigen is not known. Per-sample PBMC isolation yielded at least 7 million cells. The sample belongs to a study of blood T cells in healthy people across ages. General observations from the study: Higher diversity and more naive CD4+ cells were features of long-lived donors, compared to aged donors.

In germline, CDR1 is LGHDT, CDR2 YNNKEL (reference sequence). The CDR3 runs to 14 residues. V lost 4 bases, J lost 3 bases, and 5 bases stayed unmatched. The use of a sample-barcoded 5' primer and a J-beta primer mix characterized a second PCR of roughly 6 to 11 cycles. TCRdb processed the 5' RACE reads anew with MiXCR; each CDR3 protein has one entry. The sample has about 1.8 million distinct CDR3 sequences; 49% are singletons. Sequenced material: blood. The chain couples TRBV3-1 to TRBJ1-1; 7 bases line up with TRBD1. The TCR was taken from a woman in her 40s in good health. DNA for the CDR3: TGTGCCAGCAGCCCTTCGGACAGGTACACTGAAGCTTTCTTT. Residues: CASSPSDRYTEAFF.